This T cell receptor beta chain was identified in a study of CXCR3-negative and CXCR3-positive naive CD8 T cells. Background on the study: Roughly 1.5 +/- 0.3 million TRB reads came from each library, giving roughly 130 million in total.

Concerning this clonotype: Its specificity is unknown.

CDR3 size: 16 residues. The study's findings and limits: Against CXCR3-negative naive cells, CXCR3-positive naive cells showed more hydrophobic TRB CDR3s.

Each CD8+ T cell subset was flow-sorted in triplicate. Every sort contained 250,000 to 350,000 cells. CD45RO-CCR7+CD27+CD95- defined naive CD8+ T cells. Via 5' RACE with UMI labels, TRB cDNA libraries were prepared. TCRdb re-called the 5' RACE reads and gives one entry per CDR3 protein, without DNA. The clone table shows about 89,000 distinct CDR3 sequences, with the ten largest holding approximately 0.54%. The sequence came from a human donor in good health. Some clones in this sample may be carry-over from other donors' samples. The V gene is TRBV12-3 or TRBV12-4, the J gene TRBJ2-2; with no DNA, the TCRdb D assignment of TRBD2 cannot be verified. The sample consisted of naive CXCR3+ CD8+ T cells from blood. Subset denoted: CD45RO-CCR7+CD27+CD95- naive CD8+ T cells expressing CXCR3 (TNR3+). The CDR3 loop reads CASSQTSGENTGELFF.